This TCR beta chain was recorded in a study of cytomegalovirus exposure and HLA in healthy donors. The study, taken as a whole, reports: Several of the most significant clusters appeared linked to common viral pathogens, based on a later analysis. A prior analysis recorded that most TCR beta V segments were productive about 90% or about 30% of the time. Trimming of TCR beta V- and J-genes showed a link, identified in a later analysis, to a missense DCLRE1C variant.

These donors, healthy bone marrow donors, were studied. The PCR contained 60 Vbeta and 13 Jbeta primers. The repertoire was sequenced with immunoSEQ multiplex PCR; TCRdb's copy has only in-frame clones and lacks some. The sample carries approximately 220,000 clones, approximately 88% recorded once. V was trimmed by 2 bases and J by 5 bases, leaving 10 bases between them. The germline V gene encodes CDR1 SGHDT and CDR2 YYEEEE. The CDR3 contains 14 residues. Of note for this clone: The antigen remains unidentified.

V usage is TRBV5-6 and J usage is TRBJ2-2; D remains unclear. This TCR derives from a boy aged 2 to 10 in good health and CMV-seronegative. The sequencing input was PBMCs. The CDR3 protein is CASSFRLRTGELFF. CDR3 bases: TGTGCCAGCAGCTTCAGACTTAGGACCGGGGAGCTGTTTTTT.